This TCR beta chain stems from a study of a mutant IDH1 vaccine in newly diagnosed glioma. Study background: Vaccination started 4-6 weeks after radiotherapy alone, or with temozolomide cycles. Averaging roughly 40 years of age, treated patients were around 60% male and around 40% female. Most had both radiotherapy and temozolomide beforehand; others had only one. General observations from the study: With respect to changes in top peripheral T cell clonotypes, pseudoprogression seemed unrelated.

CDR3 length equals 14 residues. The V gene lost 3 bases and the J gene lost 0 bases, with 9 bases spanning the gap. Germline V gene data show CDR1 as GTSNPN and CDR2 as SVGIG (reference sequence). Time point described: week 11, during vaccination. Doses of 300 ug of mutant IDH1 20-mer peptide were given with topical imiquimod. TCRdb's table, derived via immunoSEQ multiplex PCR, lists solely in-frame clones and lacks some. The table has around 33,000 clones, around 91% seen once. Comments on this clone: Its target is not known.

The receptor comes from a man younger than 35 with glioma. This sequence joins TRBV30 and TRBJ2-4; a weak D match, TRBD2 (5 bases). The starting material was PBMCs, obtained from a glioma patient whose treatment included an IDH1 peptide vaccine. CDR3 sequence (DNA): TGTGCCTGGAGGGAGGACCTAGCCAAAAACATTCAGTACTTC. It is translated as CAWREDLAKNIQYF.